These 11 T cell receptor beta chains came from one sample sequenced in a study of blood T cells in healthy people across ages. Through a sample-barcoded 5' primer and a J-beta primer mix, a second PCR was run for roughly 7 to 11 cycles. Using its own MiXCR run on the 5' RACE reads, TCRdb lists one record per CDR3 protein. The data hold approximately 820,000 distinct CDR3 sequences, with under 45% observed a single time. The sequenced sample consisted of blood. The receptors originated from a man between 60 and 75 years old in good health.

This chain links TRBV6-2 or TRBV6-3 with TRBJ1-5; D unresolved. V lost 5 bases and J 6 bases, leaving 11 bases between the germline ends. The CDR3 extends over 13 amino acids. Germline V lookup: CDR1 MNHEY, CDR2 SVGEGT. The CDR3: CASSKRSSQPQHF. CDR3 nucleotide sequence: TGTGCCAGCAGTAAACGGTCTAGTCAGCCCCAGCATTTT.

The chain uses TRBV20-1 and TRBJ2-1; TRBD2 agrees at 9 bases. Looked up from germline, CDR1 is DFQATT and CDR2 is SNEGSKA (reference sequence). J was trimmed by 6 bases and V by 7 bases; bases with no gene match: 10. The length of the CDR3 is 14 residues. The CDR3 region has the DNA TGCAGTGTAAGCCCCGGGACTAGCAGCAATGAGCAGTTCTTC. Protein sequence: CSVSPGTSSNEQFF.

The CDR3 sequence: CSARDYGTPSGTQYF. The CDR3 DNA reads as TGCAGTGCTAGAGATTACGGGACACCTTCGGGGACCCAGTACTTC. The chain recombines TRBV20-1 with TRBJ2-5, with a weak D call TRBD1 (6 bases). V lost 0 bases and J lost 7, with 18 bases in between. The CDR3 has 15 residues. Germline V CDR1 and CDR2: DFQATT, SNEGSKA (reference sequence).

The chain is built from TRBV29-1 and TRBJ2-7; TRBD1 is a possible D gene (5 bases). The CDR3 has 12 residues. Germline values: CDR1 SQVTM, CDR2 ANQGSEA. The CDR3 bases are TGCACCTGCTCGACAGATCACAATGAGCAGTACTTC. It translates to CTCSTDHNEQYF.

Details on this clonotype: A single base separates this from a much larger clone, so it may be a read error. The V gene is TRBV7-3, the J gene TRBJ2-1; 10 nucleotides agree with TRBD2. V dropped 2 bases and J dropped 8; count of bases not matched to a gene: 6. Germline V gene data show CDR1 as SGHTA and CDR2 as FQGTGA. This CDR3 has 15 residues. The CDR3 is CASSLQAGGPHEQFF. CDR3 in DNA: TGTGCCAGCAGCTTACAAGCGGGGGGGCCGCATGAGCAGTTCTTC.

The rearrangement uses TRBV4-1 and TRBJ2-1, with TRBD2 matching over 12 bases. The CDR3 consists of 17 residues. The V segment lost 0 bases and the J segment 9 bases; nucleotides outside the gene matches: 9. Germline assignment: CDR1 MGHRA and CDR2 YSYEKL. CDR3 DNA sequence: TGCGCCAGCAGCCAAGATCCCCTAGCGGGGGGGAAAGGTGAGCAGTTCTTC. The encoded protein is CASSQDPLAGGKGEQFF.

The chain links TRBV27 to TRBJ2-7; D might be TRBD1 or TRBD2, each matching 6 bases. Germline-derived CDR1 and CDR2 are MNHEY and SMNVEV (reference sequence). V lost 0 bases, J lost 6 bases, and 12 bases lay in between. CDR3 length equals 14 residues. The CDR3 here is CASSLSSGAGEQYF. In DNA form, the CDR3 reads TGTGCCAGCAGTTTATCTTCGGGGGCGGGCGAGCAGTACTTC.

This clonotype turned up a few times. J is TRBJ2-1 and V is TRBV10-3, with TRBD2 matching over 9 bases. The germline V gene encodes CDR1 ENHRY and CDR2 SYGVKD. V shed 10 bases and J 8 bases; nucleotides not matched to a gene: 9. CDR3 size: 13 residues. The CDR3 loop reads CATASGTSYEQFF. CDR3 DNA: TGTGCCACAGCCTCCGGGACTAGCTATGAGCAGTTCTTC.

The V gene is TRBV20-1, the J gene TRBJ1-2; D remains ambiguous. Germline V gene lookup returns CDR1 DFQATT and CDR2 SNEGSKA (reference sequence). The V gene lost 0 bases and the J gene lost 4 bases, with 9 bases spanning the gap. This CDR3 spans 13 amino acids. Here the CDR3 DNA reads TGCAGTGCTAGAGAGGAGGGAAGCTATGGCTACACCTTC. It codes for CSAREEGSYGYTF.

The CDR3 sequence is CASSPGTGGSSRNIQYF. CDR3 bases: TGTGCCAGCAGTCCCGGGACAGGTGGATCTTCCCGGAACATTCAGTACTTC. The rearrangement joins TRBV12-3 or TRBV12-4 to TRBJ2-4, with 8 bases aligning to TRBD1. CDR3 length: 17 residues. Trimming at V came to 5 bases and at J to 7 bases, leaving 16 bases not matched to a gene.

This clonotype appeared a few times. The V call is TRBV20-1, the J call TRBJ2-4; D remains unclear. The J call is in doubt because the DNA end fits TRBJ2-7 better. Germline V gives CDR1 DFQATT, CDR2 SNEGSKA (reference sequence). The CDR3 extends over 14 amino acids. CDR3 nucleotide sequence: TGCAGTGCTAGAGATGCGAGCGTAACTCGCGAGCAGTACTTC. Translated: CSARDASVTREQYF.